This T cell receptor beta chain stems from a study of regulatory T cells in long-lasting Graves disease. Findings of the study overall: Persistent disease exhibited a predilection for TRBV28, TRBJ1-2 and TRBJ2-5. Patients whose Graves' disease persisted exhibited lower TCR diversity than those newly diagnosed.

The CDR3 contains 14 residues. Germline CDR1 and CDR2: MDHEN and SYDVKM. The V segment lost 6 bases and the J segment 8 bases; nucleotides outside the gene matches: 3. In this sample, this clonotype turned up many times. Its antigen remains unknown. Library construction for TCR beta used iRepertoire HTBI primers and Arm-PCR of CDR3 regions. From the multiplex PCR reads, TCRdb called clonotypes with MiXCR, one entry per CDR3 protein. The sample has around 420,000 distinct CDR3 sequences; roughly a sixth are singletons. Time point here: newly diagnosed GD, antithyroid drugs for less than 3 months. The authors made the TCR library using RNA they extracted from PBMCs. American Thyroid Association guidelines defined Graves' disease diagnosis.

The source of this sequence is a female donor with Graves disease. The rearrangement links TRBV28 to TRBJ2-3; 15 bases are shared with TRBD2. Sequencing used peripheral blood mononuclear cells (PBMCs), obtained at new diagnosis, from a patient treated with antithyroid drugs. CDR3 residues: CASRPGLAGGTQYF. The CDR3 DNA follows: TGTGCCAGCAGACCGGGACTAGCGGGAGGTACGCAGTATTTT.